One and the same sample provided the 5 T cell receptor beta chains below, sequenced in a study of T-cell memory formation after mild COVID-19. Each CDR3 protein is one row after TCRdb ran MiXCR on the 5' RACE reads. The sample holds about 400,000 distinct CDR3 sequences, roughly 18% seen once. Sequenced input: PBMCs or a T cell subset sorted from them (not recorded which). Receptor source: a man aged 18 to 30 who had mild COVID-19 (a few samples of this study predate the infection). Cell type and time point are not known.

The chain recombines TRBV18 with TRBJ1-1; the D gene is possibly TRBD1 (5 bases). Trimming took 6 bases from V and 1 from J, leaving 9 bases between them. Germline V gene data show CDR1 as KGHSH and CDR2 as LQKENI. The CDR3 totals 13 residues. The chain's CDR3 is CASSGGRNTEAFF. CDR3 DNA: TGTGCCAGCTCTGGGGGACGGAACACTGAAGCTTTCTTT.

This clonotype was counted ten times or more. The chain links TRBV7-9 to TRBJ1-2, with D hard to call. The germline CDR1 and CDR2 sequences are SEHNR and FQNEAQ (reference sequence). Between the trimmed V and J ends, which lost 7 bases and 6 bases, there was a span of 15 bases. This CDR3 comprises 13 residues. The CDR3, as DNA: TGTGCCAGCACCCTAAGGGCAGACGATGGCTACACCTTC. Translating gives CASTLRADDGYTF.

This clonotype was recorded a few times. The rearrangement links TRBV20-1 to TRBJ2-2; the D gene is possibly TRBD2 (6 bases). This CDR3 is 16 amino acids long. Germline V gives CDR1 DFQATT, CDR2 SNEGSKA (reference sequence). V shed 5 bases and J shed 0 bases, with 16 bases lying between them. This CDR3 is CSARDSQFANTGELFF. The CDR3 nucleotides read TGCAGTGCTCGGGACTCCCAGTTCGCGAACACCGGGGAGCTGTTTTTT.

In its sample, this clonotype was seen a few times. CDR3 region: CASSLGTEEETQYF. CDR3 bases: TGTGCCAGCAGTTTAGGGACAGAGGAGGAGACCCAGTACTTC. The chain has TRBV12-3 or TRBV12-4 and TRBJ2-5; TRBD1 might be the D (6 bases). Trimming shortened V by 1 base and J by 5 bases, and 11 bases separated the two germline ends. The CDR3 extends over 14 amino acids.

This clonotype appeared a few times. The V call is TRBV4-2, the J call TRBJ2-5; 15 nucleotides line up with TRBD2. The CDR3 loop spans 17 amino acids. J gave up 4 bases and V 4 bases, and 7 bases lay outside the gene matches. Germline V CDR1 and CDR2: LGHNA, YNFKEQ. The CDR3 sequence is CASSPRTSGGASETQYF. CDR3 nucleotide sequence: TGTGCCAGCAGCCCCAGGACTAGCGGGGGGGCTTCAGAGACCCAGTACTTC.